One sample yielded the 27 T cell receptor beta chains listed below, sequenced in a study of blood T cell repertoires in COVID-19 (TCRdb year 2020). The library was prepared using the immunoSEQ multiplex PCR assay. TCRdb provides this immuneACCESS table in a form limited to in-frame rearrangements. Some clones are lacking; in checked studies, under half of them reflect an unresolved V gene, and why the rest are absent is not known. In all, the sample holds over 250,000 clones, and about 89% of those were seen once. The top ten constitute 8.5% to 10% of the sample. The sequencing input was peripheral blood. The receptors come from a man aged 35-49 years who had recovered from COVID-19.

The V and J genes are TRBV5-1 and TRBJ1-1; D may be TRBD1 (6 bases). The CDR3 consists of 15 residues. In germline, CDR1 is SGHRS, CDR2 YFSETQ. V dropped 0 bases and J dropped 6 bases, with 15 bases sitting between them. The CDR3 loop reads CASSLEGGGVSEAFF. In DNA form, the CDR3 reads TGCGCCAGCAGCTTGGAGGGAGGGGGAGTATCTGAAGCTTTCTTT. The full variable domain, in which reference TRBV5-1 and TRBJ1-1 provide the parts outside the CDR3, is KAGVTQTPRYLIKTRGQQVTLSCSPISGHRSVSWYQQTPGQGLQFLFEYFSETQRNKGNFPGRFSGRQFSNSRSEMNVSTLELGDSALYLCASSLEGGGVSEAFFGQGTRLTVV.

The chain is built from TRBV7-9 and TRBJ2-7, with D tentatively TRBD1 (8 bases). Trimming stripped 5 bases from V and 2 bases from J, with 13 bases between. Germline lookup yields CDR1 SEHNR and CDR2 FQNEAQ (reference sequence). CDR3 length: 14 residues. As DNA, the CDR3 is TGTGCCAGCAGCCTCACAGGGGGGGCCTACGAGCAGTACTTC. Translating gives CASSLTGGAYEQYF.

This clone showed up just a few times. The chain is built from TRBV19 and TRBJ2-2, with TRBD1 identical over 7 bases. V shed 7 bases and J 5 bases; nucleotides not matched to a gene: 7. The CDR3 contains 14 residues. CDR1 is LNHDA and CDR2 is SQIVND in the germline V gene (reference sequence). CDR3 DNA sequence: TGTGCCAGTACGAACAGGGGAAAGACCGGGGAGCTGTTTTTT. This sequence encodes CASTNRGKTGELFF.

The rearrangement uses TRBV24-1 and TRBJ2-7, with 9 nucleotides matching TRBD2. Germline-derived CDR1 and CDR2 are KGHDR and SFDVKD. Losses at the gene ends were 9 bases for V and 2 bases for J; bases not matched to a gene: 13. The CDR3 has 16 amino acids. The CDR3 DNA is TGTGCCACCCCACATCCGACTAGCGGAAAACCCTACGAGCAGTACTTC. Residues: CATPHPTSGKPYEQYF.

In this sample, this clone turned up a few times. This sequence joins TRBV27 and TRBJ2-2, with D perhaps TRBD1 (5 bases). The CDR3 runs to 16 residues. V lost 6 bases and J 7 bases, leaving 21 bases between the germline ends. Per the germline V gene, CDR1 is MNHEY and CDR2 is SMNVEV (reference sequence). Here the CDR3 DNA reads TGTGCCAGCAGCTTACTCCCGCTACGCAGGGACGGGGAGCTGTTTTTT. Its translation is CASSLLPLRRDGELFF.

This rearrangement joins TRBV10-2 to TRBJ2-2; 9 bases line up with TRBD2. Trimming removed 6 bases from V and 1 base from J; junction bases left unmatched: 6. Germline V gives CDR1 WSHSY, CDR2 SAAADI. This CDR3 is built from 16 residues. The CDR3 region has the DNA TGCGCCAGCAGGGGCCGAGCGGGGGGGAACACCGGGGAGCTGTTTTTT. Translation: CASRGRAGGNTGELFF.

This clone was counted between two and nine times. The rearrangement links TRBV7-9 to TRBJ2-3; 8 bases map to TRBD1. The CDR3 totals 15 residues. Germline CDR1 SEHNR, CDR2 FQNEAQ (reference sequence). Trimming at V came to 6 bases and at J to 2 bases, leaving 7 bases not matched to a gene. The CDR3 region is CASSGQGSLTDTQYF. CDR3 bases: TGTGCCAGCAGTGGACAGGGCTCCCTCACAGATACGCAGTATTTT.

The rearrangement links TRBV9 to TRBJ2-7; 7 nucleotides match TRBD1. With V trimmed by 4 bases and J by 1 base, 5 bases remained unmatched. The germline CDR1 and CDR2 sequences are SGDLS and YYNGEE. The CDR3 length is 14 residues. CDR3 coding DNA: TGTGCCAGCAGCCCGAGGGACAGATCCTACGAGCAGTACTTC. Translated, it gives CASSPRDRSYEQYF.

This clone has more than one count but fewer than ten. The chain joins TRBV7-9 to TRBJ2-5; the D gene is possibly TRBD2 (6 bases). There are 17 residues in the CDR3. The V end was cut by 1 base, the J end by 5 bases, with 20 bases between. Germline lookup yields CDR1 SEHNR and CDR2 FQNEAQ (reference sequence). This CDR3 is CASSLGGAPRQWETQYF. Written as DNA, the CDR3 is TGTGCCAGCAGCTTAGGCGGGGCTCCGCGGCAGTGGGAGACCCAGTACTTC.

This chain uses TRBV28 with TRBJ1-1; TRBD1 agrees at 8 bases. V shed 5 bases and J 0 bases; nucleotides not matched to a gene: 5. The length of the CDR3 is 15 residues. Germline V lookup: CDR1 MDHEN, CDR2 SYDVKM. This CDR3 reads CASSTGQGLNTEAFF. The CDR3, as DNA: TGTGCCAGCAGTACCGGACAGGGCTTGAACACTGAAGCTTTCTTT.

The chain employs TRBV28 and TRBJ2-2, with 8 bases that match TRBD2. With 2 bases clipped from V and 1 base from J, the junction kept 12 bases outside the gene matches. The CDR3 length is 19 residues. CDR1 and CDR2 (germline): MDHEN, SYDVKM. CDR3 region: CASSLGRGGPFKNTGELFF. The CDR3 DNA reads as TGTGCCAGCAGTTTAGGACGGGGGGGCCCTTTTAAGAACACCGGGGAGCTGTTTTTT.

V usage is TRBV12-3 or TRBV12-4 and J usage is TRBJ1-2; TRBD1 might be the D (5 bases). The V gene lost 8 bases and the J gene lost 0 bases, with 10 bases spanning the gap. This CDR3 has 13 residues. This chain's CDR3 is CASGHTPNYGYTF. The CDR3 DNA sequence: TGTGCCAGCGGACATACTCCTAACTATGGCTACACCTTC.

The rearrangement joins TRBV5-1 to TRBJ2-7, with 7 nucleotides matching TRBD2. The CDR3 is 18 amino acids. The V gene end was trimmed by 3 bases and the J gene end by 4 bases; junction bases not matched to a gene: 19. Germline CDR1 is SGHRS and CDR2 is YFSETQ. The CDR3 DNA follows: TGCGCCAGCAGCTCCCCCCCCTTCCCGGGACTACGAGTTTACGAGCAGTACTTC. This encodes CASSSPPFPGLRVYEQYF. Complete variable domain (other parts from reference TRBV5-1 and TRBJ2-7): KAGVTQTPRYLIKTRGQQVTLSCSPISGHRSVSWYQQTPGQGLQFLFEYFSETQRNKGNFPGRFSGRQFSNSRSEMNVSTLELGDSALYLCASSSPPFPGLRVYEQYFGPGTRLTVT.

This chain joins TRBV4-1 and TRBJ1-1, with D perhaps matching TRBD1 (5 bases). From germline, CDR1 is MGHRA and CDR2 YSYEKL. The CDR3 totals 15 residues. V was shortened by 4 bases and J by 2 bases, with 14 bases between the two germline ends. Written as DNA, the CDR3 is TGCGCCAGCAGCCTCGACCAAAGGGGTAACACTGAAGCTTTCTTT. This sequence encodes CASSLDQRGNTEAFF.

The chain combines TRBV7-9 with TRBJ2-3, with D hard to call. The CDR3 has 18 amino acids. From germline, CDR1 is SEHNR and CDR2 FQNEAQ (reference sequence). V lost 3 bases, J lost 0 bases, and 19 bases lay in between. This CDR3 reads CASSFFPHSSPSTDTQYF. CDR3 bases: TGTGCCAGCAGCTTCTTCCCCCACAGCAGTCCTAGCACAGATACGCAGTATTTT.

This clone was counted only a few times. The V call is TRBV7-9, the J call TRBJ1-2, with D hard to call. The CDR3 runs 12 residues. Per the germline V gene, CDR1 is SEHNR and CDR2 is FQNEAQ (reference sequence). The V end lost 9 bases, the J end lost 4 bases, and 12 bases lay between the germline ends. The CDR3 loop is CASGRESYGYTF. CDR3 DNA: TGTGCCAGTGGACGGGAGAGCTATGGCTACACCTTC.

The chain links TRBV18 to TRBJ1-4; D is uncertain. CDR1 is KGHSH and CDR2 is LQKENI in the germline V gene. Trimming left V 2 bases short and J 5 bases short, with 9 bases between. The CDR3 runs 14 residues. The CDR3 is CASSPGGSNEKLFF. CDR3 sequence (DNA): TGTGCCAGCTCACCAGGAGGATCCAATGAAAAACTGTTTTTT.

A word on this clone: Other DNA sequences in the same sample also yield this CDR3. The CDR3 loop reads CAISEGGGGQPQHF. The CDR3 nucleotides read TGTGCCATCAGTGAGGGGGGCGGGGGTCAGCCCCAGCATTTT. The V call is TRBV10-3, the J call TRBJ1-5, with D perhaps TRBD1 (6 bases). CDR3 length: 14 residues. Looked up from germline, CDR1 is ENHRY and CDR2 is SYGVKD. With 2 bases removed from V and 6 bases from J, the gap between germline ends came to 11 bases.

The DNA for the CDR3 is TGCGCCAGCAGTATAAGCGACACTGAAGCTTTCTTT. Its translation is CASSISDTEAFF. The chain employs TRBV5-1 and TRBJ1-1; D not resolved. Trimming left V 5 bases short and J 3 bases short, with 8 bases between. Per germline, CDR1 SGHRS and CDR2 YFSETQ. The CDR3 is made up of 12 amino acids.

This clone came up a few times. CDR3 loop: CASSFPGTRRNEQYF. The CDR3 DNA sequence: TGTGCCAGCAGCTTCCCCGGGACACGGCGTAACGAGCAGTACTTC. The gene calls are TRBV11-2 and TRBJ2-7; tentatively, D is TRBD1 (6 bases). Germline V gene lookup returns CDR1 SGHAT and CDR2 FQNNGV. The CDR3 runs to 15 residues. V was trimmed by 3 bases and J by 5 bases, leaving 17 bases between them.

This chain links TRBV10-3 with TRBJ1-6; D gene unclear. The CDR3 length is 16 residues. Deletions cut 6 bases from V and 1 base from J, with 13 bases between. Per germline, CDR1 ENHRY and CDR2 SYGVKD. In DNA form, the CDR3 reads TGTGCCATCAGATCTGAAGGGAGGTCCTATAATTCACCCCTCCACTTT. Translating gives CAIRSEGRSYNSPLHF.

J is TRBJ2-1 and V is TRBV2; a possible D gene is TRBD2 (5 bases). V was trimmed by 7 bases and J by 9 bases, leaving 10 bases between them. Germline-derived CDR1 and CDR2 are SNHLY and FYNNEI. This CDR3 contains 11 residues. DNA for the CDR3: TGTGCCAGCACGGGGTACGGTGAGCAGTTCTTC. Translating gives CASTGYGEQFF. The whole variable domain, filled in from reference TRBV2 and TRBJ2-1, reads EPEVTQTPSHQVTQMGQEVILRCVPISNHLYFYWYRQILGQKVEFLVSFYNNEISEKSEIFDDQFSVERPDGSNFTLKIRSTKLEDSAMYFCASTGYGEQFFGPGTRLTVL.

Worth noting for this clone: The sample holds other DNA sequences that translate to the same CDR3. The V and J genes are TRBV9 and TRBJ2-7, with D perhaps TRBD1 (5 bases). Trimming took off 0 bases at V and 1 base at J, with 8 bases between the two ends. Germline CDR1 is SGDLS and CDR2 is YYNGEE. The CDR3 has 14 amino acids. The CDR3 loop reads CASSVGGSSYEQYF. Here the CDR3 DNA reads TGTGCCAGCAGCGTAGGGGGCAGTTCCTACGAGCAGTACTTC.

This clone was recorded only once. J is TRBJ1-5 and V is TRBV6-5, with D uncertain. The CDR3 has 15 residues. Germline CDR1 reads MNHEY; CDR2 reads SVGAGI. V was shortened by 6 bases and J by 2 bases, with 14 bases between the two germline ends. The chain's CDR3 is CASRSSSLGNQPQHF. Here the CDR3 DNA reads TGTGCCAGCAGAAGTAGTTCGTTGGGCAATCAGCCCCAGCATTTT.

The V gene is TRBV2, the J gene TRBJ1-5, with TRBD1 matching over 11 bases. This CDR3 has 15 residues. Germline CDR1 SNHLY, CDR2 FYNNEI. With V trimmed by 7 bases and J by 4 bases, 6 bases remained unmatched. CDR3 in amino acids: CASKWGQGENQPQHF. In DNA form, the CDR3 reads TGTGCCAGCAAGTGGGGACAGGGGGAAAATCAGCCCCAGCATTTT.

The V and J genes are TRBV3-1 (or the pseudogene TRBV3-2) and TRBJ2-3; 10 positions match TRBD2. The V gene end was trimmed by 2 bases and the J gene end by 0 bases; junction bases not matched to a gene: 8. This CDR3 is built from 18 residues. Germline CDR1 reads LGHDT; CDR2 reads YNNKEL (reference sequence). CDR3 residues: CASSQFKPLAGSTDTQYF. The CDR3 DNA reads TGTGCCAGCAGCCAATTTAAACCACTAGCGGGAAGCACAGATACGCAGTATTTT.

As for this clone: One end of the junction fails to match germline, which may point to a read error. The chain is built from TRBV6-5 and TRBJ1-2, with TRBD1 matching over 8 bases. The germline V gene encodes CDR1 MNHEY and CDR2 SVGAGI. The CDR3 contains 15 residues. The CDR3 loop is CASSDSGQANYGYTF. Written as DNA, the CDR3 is TGTGCCAGCAGTGACTCGGGACAGGCAAACTATGGCTACACCTTC.